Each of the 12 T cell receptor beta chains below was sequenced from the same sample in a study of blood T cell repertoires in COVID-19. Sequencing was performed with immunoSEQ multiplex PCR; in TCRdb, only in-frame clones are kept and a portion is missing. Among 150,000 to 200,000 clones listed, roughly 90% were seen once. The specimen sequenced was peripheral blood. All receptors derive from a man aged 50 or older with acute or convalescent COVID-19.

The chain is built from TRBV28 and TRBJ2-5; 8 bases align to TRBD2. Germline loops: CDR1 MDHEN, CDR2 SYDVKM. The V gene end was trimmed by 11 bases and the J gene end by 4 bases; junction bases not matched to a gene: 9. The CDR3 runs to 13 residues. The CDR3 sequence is CASLGGLGETQYF. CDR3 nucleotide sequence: TGTGCCTCTCTCGGGGGACTAGGAGAGACCCAGTACTTC.

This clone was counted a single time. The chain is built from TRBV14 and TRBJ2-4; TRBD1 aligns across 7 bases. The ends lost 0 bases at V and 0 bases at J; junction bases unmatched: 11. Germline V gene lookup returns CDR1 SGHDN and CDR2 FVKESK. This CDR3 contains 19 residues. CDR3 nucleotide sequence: TGTGCCAGCAGCCAAGAAAACAGGGGATGGGCTATAGCCAAAAACATTCAGTACTTC. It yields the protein CASSQENRGWAIAKNIQYF.

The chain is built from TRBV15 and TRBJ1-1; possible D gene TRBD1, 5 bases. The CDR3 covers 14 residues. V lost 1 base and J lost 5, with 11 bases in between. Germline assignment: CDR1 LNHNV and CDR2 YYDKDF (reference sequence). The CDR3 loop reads CATSRAGGRTEAFF. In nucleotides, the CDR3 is TGTGCCACCAGCAGAGCCGGGGGAAGGACTGAAGCTTTCTTT.

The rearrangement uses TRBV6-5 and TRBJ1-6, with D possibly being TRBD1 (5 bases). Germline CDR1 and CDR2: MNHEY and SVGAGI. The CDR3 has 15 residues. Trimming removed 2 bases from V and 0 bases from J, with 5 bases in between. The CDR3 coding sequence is TGTGCCAGCAGTTACGACAGCTCCTATAATTCACCCCTCCACTTT. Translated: CASSYDSSYNSPLHF.

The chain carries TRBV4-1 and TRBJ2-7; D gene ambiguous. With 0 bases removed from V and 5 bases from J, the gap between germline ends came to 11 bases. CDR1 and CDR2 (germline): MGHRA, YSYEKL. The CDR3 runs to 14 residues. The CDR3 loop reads CASSQDLAENEQYF. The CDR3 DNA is TGCGCCAGCAGCCAAGACTTGGCCGAAAACGAGCAGTACTTC.

As DNA, the CDR3 is TGCAGTGCTAGTCGCGGCAATTCTAACTATGGCTACACCTTC. This sequence encodes CSASRGNSNYGYTF. The chain joins TRBV20-1 to TRBJ1-2; unclear D gene. V dropped 3 bases and J dropped 0 bases, with 11 bases sitting between them. The germline CDR1 and CDR2 sequences are DFQATT and SNEGSKA (reference sequence). CDR3 length equals 14 residues.

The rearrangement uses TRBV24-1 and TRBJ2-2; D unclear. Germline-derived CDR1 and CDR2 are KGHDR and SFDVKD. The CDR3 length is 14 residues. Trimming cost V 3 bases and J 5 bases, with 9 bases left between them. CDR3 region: CATSDRMETGELFF. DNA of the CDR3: TGTGCCACCAGTGATCGGATGGAGACCGGGGAGCTGTTTTTT.

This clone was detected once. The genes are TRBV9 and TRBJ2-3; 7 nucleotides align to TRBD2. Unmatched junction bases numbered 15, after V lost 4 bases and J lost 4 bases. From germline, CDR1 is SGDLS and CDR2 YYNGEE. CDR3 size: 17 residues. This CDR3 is CASSRFPRTRDPDTQYF. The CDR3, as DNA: TGTGCCAGCAGCCGATTTCCTAGGACTAGGGATCCAGATACGCAGTATTTT.

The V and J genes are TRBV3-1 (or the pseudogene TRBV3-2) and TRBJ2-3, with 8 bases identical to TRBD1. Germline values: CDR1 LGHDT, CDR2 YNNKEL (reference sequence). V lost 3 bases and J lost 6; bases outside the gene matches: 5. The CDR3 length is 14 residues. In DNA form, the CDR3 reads TGTGCCAGCAGCCAGAGGACAGGGTCCGATACGCAGTATTTT. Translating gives CASSQRTGSDTQYF.

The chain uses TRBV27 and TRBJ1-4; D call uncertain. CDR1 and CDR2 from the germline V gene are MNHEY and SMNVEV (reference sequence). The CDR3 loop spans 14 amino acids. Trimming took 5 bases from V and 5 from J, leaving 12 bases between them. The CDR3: CASSRVAGNEKLFF. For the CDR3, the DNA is TGTGCCAGCAGTCGGGTTGCGGGGAATGAAAAACTGTTTTTT.

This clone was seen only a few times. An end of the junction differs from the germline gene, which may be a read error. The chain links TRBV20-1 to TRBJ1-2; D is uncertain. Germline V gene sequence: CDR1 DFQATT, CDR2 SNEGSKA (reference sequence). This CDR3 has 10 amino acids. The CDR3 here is CSAAASGQHF. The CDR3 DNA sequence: TGCAGTGCTGCCGCCAGCGGGCAGCACTTC.

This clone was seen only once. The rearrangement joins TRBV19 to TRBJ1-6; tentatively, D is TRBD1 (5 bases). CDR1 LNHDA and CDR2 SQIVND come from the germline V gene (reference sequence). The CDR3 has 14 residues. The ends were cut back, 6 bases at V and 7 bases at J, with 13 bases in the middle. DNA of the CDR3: TGTGCCAGTAGCACCTCTCGACAGAATTCACCCCTCCACTTT. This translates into CASSTSRQNSPLHF.